These 16 T cell receptor beta chains were all obtained from the same sample, sequenced in a study of OX40 agonist ivuxolimab in advanced cancers. Assay used: immunoSEQ multiplex PCR; TCRdb lists only in-frame clones, some missing. The data show about 49,000 clones, 79% seen once. The material sequenced was CD4+ or CD8+ T cells sorted from blood, taken in a trial of the OX40 agonist ivuxolimab. Every receptor here comes from an adult with an advanced solid tumor such as melanoma, head and neck, liver or kidney cancer.

V is TRBV23-1 and J is TRBJ2-6, with TRBD1 matching 8 bases. TRBV23-1 is flagged as an ORF with uncertain function. The length of the CDR3 is 17 residues. The trim removed 4 bases at V and 0 bases at J, leaving 5 bases unmatched. CDR3 DNA: TGCGCCAGCAGTCGGACAGGGTGCGGCTCTGGGGCCAACGTCCTGACTTTC. Translation: CASSRTGCGSGANVLTF.

The chain has TRBV19 and TRBJ2-3; no definite D call. Per germline, CDR1 LNHDA and CDR2 SQIVND (reference sequence). With 5 bases removed from V and 0 bases from J, the gap between germline ends came to 9 bases. The CDR3 spans 14 residues. CDR3 nucleotides: TGTGCCAGTAGTCCTGGAAGGAGCACAGATACGCAGTATTTT. Its protein is CASSPGRSTDTQYF.

This chain uses TRBV7-3 with TRBJ2-6; 9 bases fit TRBD1. The CDR3 covers 15 residues. CDR1 is SGHTA, CDR2 FQGTGA, per germline. V lost 6 bases and J lost 6; bases outside the gene matches: 6. The CDR3: CASSTGGRMANVLTF. CDR3 nucleotide sequence: TGTGCCAGCAGTACAGGGGGCCGGATGGCCAACGTCCTGACTTTC.

This clone was counted a few times. The J gene is TRBJ1-1, the V gene TRBV19; perhaps TRBD1 as D (5 bases). V was pared by 7 bases and J by 1 base, with 16 bases between. The CDR3 runs to 15 residues. Germline-derived CDR1 and CDR2 are LNHDA and SQIVND (reference sequence). CDR3 sequence reads: CASKWGGGTNTEAFF. The CDR3 DNA sequence: TGTGCCAGTAAGTGGGGCGGGGGTACGAACACTGAAGCTTTCTTT.

The genes are TRBV28 and TRBJ1-1; D is unclear. Trimming cost V 7 bases and J 6 bases, with 21 bases left between them. Germline loops: CDR1 MDHEN, CDR2 SYDVKM. The CDR3 is 15 amino acids. The CDR3 sequence is CASTPRPPGFAEAFF. The CDR3 coding sequence is TGTGCCAGCACCCCGAGGCCTCCCGGGTTCGCTGAAGCTTTCTTT.

About this clone: Other DNA sequences in this specimen translate into the identical CDR3. The CDR3 is CASSQDRSGGGQPQHF. In nucleotides, the CDR3 is TGCGCCAGCAGCCAAGATAGAAGCGGGGGGGGGCAGCCCCAGCATTTT. The V call is TRBV4-1, the J call TRBJ1-5; possibly TRBD1 for D (5 bases). In germline, CDR1 is MGHRA, CDR2 YSYEKL. V lost 0 bases and J lost 7, with 16 bases in between. The CDR3 spans 16 residues.

The chain has TRBV25-1 and TRBJ1-2; no definite D call. The CDR3 runs 12 residues. The ends were cut back, 4 bases at V and 8 bases at J, with 11 bases in the middle. Germline assignment: CDR1 MGHDK and CDR2 SYGVNS. The CDR3 nucleotides read TGTGCCAGCAGTGCTCTAACGCAAGGCTACACCTTC. It yields the protein CASSALTQGYTF.

This chain uses TRBV11-2 with TRBJ2-7; the D gene is possibly TRBD1 (5 bases). Trimming took off 4 bases at V and 1 base at J, with 11 bases between the two ends. This CDR3 has 14 residues. Germline V gene sequence: CDR1 SGHAT, CDR2 FQNNGV. CDR3 DNA: TGTGCCAGCAGCTCGAACACAGGATCCTACGAGCAGTACTTC. It yields the protein CASSSNTGSYEQYF.

V usage is TRBV4-1 and J usage is TRBJ2-5; 8 bases match TRBD2. This CDR3 region has 15 residues. V trimming: 1 base; J trimming: 2 bases; junction bases outside the gene matches: 3. Per the germline V gene, CDR1 is MGHRA and CDR2 is YSYEKL. CDR3 bases: TGCGCCAGCAGCCAAGGGGGCGGGGGGCAAGAGACCCAGTACTTC. The encoded protein is CASSQGGGGQETQYF.

The chain links TRBV19 to TRBJ1-4; D gene uncertain. Germline CDR1 reads LNHDA; CDR2 reads SQIVND (reference sequence). The CDR3 sequence is 12 residues long. The V and J ends lost 5 bases and 5 bases respectively, with 6 bases between them. CDR3 sequence (DNA): TGTGCCAGTAGTGTCCAGAATGAAAAACTGTTTTTT. Its translation: CASSVQNEKLFF.

The rearrangement links TRBV11-1 to TRBJ2-5; tentatively, D is TRBD1 or TRBD2 (5 bases each). V gave up 5 bases and J gave up 5 bases, with 12 bases separating them. The germline V gene encodes CDR1 SGHAT and CDR2 FQDESV (reference sequence). CDR3 length: 13 residues. In DNA, the CDR3 is TGTGCCAGCAGCCGGGGCCACCGGGAGACCCAGTACTTC. This encodes CASSRGHRETQYF.

The rearrangement joins TRBV5-8 to TRBJ1-2, with 7 nucleotides matching TRBD1. The V segment lost 4 bases and the J segment 2 bases; nucleotides outside the gene matches: 2. The CDR3 is made up of 13 amino acids. Germline loops: CDR1 SGHTS, CDR2 YDEGEE. CDR3 coding DNA: TGTGCCAGCAGCCCGGACAGGAACTATGGCTACACCTTC. Translating gives CASSPDRNYGYTF. The full variable domain, completed using reference TRBV5-8 and TRBJ1-2, is EAGVTQSPTHLIKTRGQQATLRCSPISGHTSVYWYQQALGLGLQFLLWYDEGEERNRGNFPPRFSGRQFPNYSSELNVNALELEDSALYLCASSPDRNYGYTFGSGTRLTVV.

The rearrangement joins TRBV15 to TRBJ1-3; TRBD1 is a possible D gene (6 bases). Germline values: CDR1 LNHNV, CDR2 YYDKDF (reference sequence). This CDR3 comprises 18 residues. Between the trimmed V and J ends, which lost 1 base and 0 bases, there was a span of 16 bases. The CDR3: CATSRGEGGTGSGNTIYF. CDR3 nucleotides: TGTGCCACCAGCAGAGGAGAGGGGGGAACTGGCTCTGGAAACACCATATATTTT.

The V and J genes are TRBV10-1 and TRBJ2-4; D call uncertain. V lost 1 base, J lost 5 bases, and 6 bases lay in between. CDR3 length equals 13 residues. Per germline, CDR1 WNHNN and CDR2 SYGVQD (reference sequence). The CDR3 sequence is CASSELTQNIQYF. Here the CDR3 DNA reads TGCGCCAGCAGTGAGTTGACTCAAAACATTCAGTACTTC.

Within the sample, this clone is medium-sized. The rearrangement uses TRBV4-2 and TRBJ1-1; D unresolved. This CDR3 is 15 amino acids long. CDR1 is LGHNA and CDR2 is YNFKEQ in the germline V gene. V gave up 1 base and J gave up 3 bases, with 12 bases separating them. The CDR3 loop is CASSQGKGMDTEAFF. As DNA, the CDR3 is TGTGCCAGCAGCCAAGGTAAAGGGATGGACACTGAAGCTTTCTTT.

The chain uses TRBV18 and TRBJ2-1; D unclear. Trimming removed 5 bases at V and 5 bases at J, with 10 bases between. CDR1 and CDR2 (germline): KGHSH, LQKENI. The CDR3 totals 13 residues. The CDR3 DNA follows: TGTGCCAGCTCAGATCGACGAAACAATGAGCAGTTCTTC. Translation: CASSDRRNNEQFF.